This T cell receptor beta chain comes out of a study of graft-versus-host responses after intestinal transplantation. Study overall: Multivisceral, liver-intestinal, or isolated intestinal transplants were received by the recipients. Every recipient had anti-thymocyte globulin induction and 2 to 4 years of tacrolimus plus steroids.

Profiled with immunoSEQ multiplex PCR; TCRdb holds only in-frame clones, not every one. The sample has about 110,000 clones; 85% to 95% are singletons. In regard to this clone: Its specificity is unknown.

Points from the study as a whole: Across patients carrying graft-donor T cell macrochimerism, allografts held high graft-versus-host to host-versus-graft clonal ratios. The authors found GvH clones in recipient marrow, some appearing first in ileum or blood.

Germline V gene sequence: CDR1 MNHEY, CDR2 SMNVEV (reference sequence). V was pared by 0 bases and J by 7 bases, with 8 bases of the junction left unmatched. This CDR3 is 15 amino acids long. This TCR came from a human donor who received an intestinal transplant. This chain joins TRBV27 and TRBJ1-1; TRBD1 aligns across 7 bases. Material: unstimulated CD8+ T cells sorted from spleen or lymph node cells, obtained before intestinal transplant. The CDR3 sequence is CASSLSKTGAVEAFF. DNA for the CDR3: TGTGCCAGCAGTTTATCGAAAACAGGGGCCGTTGAAGCTTTCTTT.